These T cell receptor beta chains were read from a single sample in a study of cytomegalovirus exposure and HLA in healthy donors. Profiling relied on immunoSEQ multiplex PCR, and the TCRdb table lists in-frame clones only, not all of them. The sample yields some 150,000 clones, over 60% seen once. The specimen sequenced was PBMCs. The source is a female donor in good health and CMV-seronegative. Both conserved end residues are part of each CDR3. Each record gives: clone size, J gene, D gene, V gene, CDR3 DNA, CDR3 protein. D genes are given only for firm matches. A row's size may be missing; if present it is once, few, many or a size class.

-	TRBJ2-1	TRBD2	TRBV5-4	TGTGCCAGCAGCTGGAACGGGGGGTACAATGAGCAGTTCTTC	CASSWNGGYNEQFF
-	TRBJ2-7	TRBD1	TRBV19	TGTGCCAGTAGTTCACACAGGGGGCGGTACGAGCAGTACTTC	CASSSHRGRYEQYF
once	TRBJ2-7	TRBD1	TRBV4-1	TGCGCCAGCAGCCATCCCCGGGACAGGGTGTCCTACGAGCAGTACTTC	CASSHPRDRVSYEQYF
-	TRBJ1-1	-	TRBV6-5	TGTGCCAGCAGTGACAGTTACATGAACACTGAAGCTTTCTTT	CASSDSYMNTEAFF
-	TRBJ2-2	TRBD1	TRBV11-2	TGTGCCAGCAGAAGGCCGGGACAGGGCCACGGGGAGCTGTTTTTT	CASRRPGQGHGELFF
-	TRBJ2-1	TRBD2	TRBV18	TGTGCCAGCTCACCCACTAGCGGTAGAACCAATGAGCAGTTCTTC	CASSPTSGRTNEQFF
-	TRBJ2-5	-	TRBV30	TGTGCCTGGAGTGTTGTAGGGTATGAGGGAGAGACCCAGTACTTC	CAWSVVGYEGETQYF
-	TRBJ1-2	TRBD1	TRBV19	TGTGCCAGTAGATTTGGACAGGCCCTAGGGGGCTACACCTTC	CASRFGQALGGYTF
-	TRBJ2-7	TRBD2	TRBV6-5	TGTGCCAGCACCAGGGGTCTAGCGGGGTACGAGCAGTACTTC	CASTRGLAGYEQYF
-	TRBJ2-7	TRBD1	TRBV6-5	TGTGCCAGCAGTTACTCTGAGGGGGCAAACGAGCAGTACTTC	CASSYSEGANEQYF
few	TRBJ2-7	-	TRBV2	TGTGCCAGCAGTTGGCAAGACTACGAGCAGTACTTC	CASSWQDYEQYF
few	TRBJ1-4	-	TRBV19	TGTGCCAGTAGTATTTCACAGGCAACTAATGAAAAACTGTTTTTT	CASSISQATNEKLFF
-	TRBJ2-3	TRBD2	TRBV4-1	TGCGCCAGCAGCCAAGGTTGGACTAGCGGCGTCACAGATACGCAGTATTTT	CASSQGWTSGVTDTQYF
-	TRBJ1-2	TRBD1	TRBV11-2	TGTGCCAGCAGCCCAAGCAGGGGGCCAACCAACTATGGCTACACCTTC	CASSPSRGPTNYGYTF
-	TRBJ2-7	TRBD2	TRBV5-4	TGTGCCAGCAGTCCAGCTTGGTTAGGGACTAGGTCCCTAGTCGAGCAGTACTTC	CASSPAWLGTRSLVEQYF
-	TRBJ1-2	-	TRBV2	TGTGCCAGCAGTGAGGGGGCCTCGGACAGAAACTATGGCTACACCTTC	CASSEGASDRNYGYTF
-	TRBJ1-2	-	TRBV11-2	TGTGCCAGCACCTTAGGCGGGCAGGGGAATGGCTACACCTTC	CASTLGGQGNGYTF
-	TRBJ2-7	TRBD1	TRBV7-8	TGTGCCAGCAGCCAGCCGGGCCAAGGACAGGGGGCTTACGAGCAGTACTTC	CASSQPGQGQGAYEQYF
-	TRBJ2-7	-	TRBV7-9	TGTGCCAGCAGCTACTTAGGGGACGAGCAGTACTTC	CASSYLGDEQYF
few	TRBJ2-7	TRBD1	TRBV6-6	TGTGCCAGCAGTTTCGCCGGGACAGGGGGCCACGAGCAGTACTTC	CASSFAGTGGHEQYF
-	TRBJ1-3	TRBD1	TRBV11-2	TGTGCCAGCAGCTTAGTCCGGACAGGCCTTCTTCCGGGCGGAAACACCATATATTTT	CASSLVRTGLLPGGNTIYF
few	TRBJ1-3	TRBD1	TRBV6-1	TGTGCCAGCAGGCCGGGACAGGGTCCAAACACCATATATTTT	CASRPGQGPNTIYF
-	TRBJ1-2	-	TRBV5-1	TGCGCCAGCAGCTTTGGGGCAGGGGAAGGCTACACCTTC	CASSFGAGEGYTF
few	TRBJ2-1	TRBD2	TRBV7-3	TGTGCCAGCGGGGCGGGAGCGGGGTACAATGAGCAGTTCTTC	CASGAGAGYNEQFF
few	TRBJ2-3	TRBD1	TRBV10-1	TGCGCCAGCAGCCTTGGACAGGATCGGTCAGATACGCAGTATTTT	CASSLGQDRSDTQYF
-	TRBJ2-1	TRBD2	TRBV7-9	TGTGCCAGCAGCTTAGCTGCGACTAGCGGTGAGCAGTTCTTC	CASSLAATSGEQFF
-	TRBJ2-3	TRBD2	TRBV2	TGTGCCAGCAGTGGGCAGGCGGGAGGCACAGATACGCAGTATTTT	CASSGQAGGTDTQYF
-	TRBJ1-5	-	TRBV27	TGTGCCAGCAGTAGGGGATGGGAGGCTAGCAATCAGCCCCAGCATTTT	CASSRGWEASNQPQHF
-	TRBJ2-1	-	TRBV19	TGTGCCAGTAGCCCTGACTTGCACAATGAGCAGTTCTTC	CASSPDLHNEQFF
-	TRBJ2-7	TRBD1	TRBV5-1	TGCGCCAGCAGCCCCGGGACAGGGGGTGGGCAGTACTTC	CASSPGTGGGQYF
-	TRBJ1-2	-	TRBV27	TGTGCCAGCAGTCCTCGGGGGGGGAACTATGGCTACACCTTC	CASSPRGGNYGYTF
-	TRBJ2-1	-	TRBV6-1	TGTGCCAGCAGTGTTAGCGACAATGAGCAGTTCTTC	CASSVSDNEQFF
-	TRBJ1-1	TRBD1	TRBV28	TGTGCCAGCAGTTTCGGAAAGGGGGCAGGAACTGAAGCTTTCTTT	CASSFGKGAGTEAFF
-	TRBJ2-1	TRBD1	TRBV29-1	TGCAGCGTTGAAGATCAGGGGGTGACCCCCTCCTCCTACAATGAGCAGTTCTTC	CSVEDQGVTPSSYNEQFF
-	TRBJ2-5	TRBD2	TRBV28	TGTGCCAGCAGTCCACCAACACTAGCGGGAGCGGGAGAGCAGTACTTC	CASSPPTLAGAGEQYF
-	TRBJ1-5	-	TRBV5-6	TGTGCCAGCAGCTACCTCGGAGAGGGGGGCAATCAGCCCCAGCATTTT	CASSYLGEGGNQPQHF
-	TRBJ1-2	-	TRBV6-5	TGTGCCAGCAGTTATAGGGGAACGTATGGCTACACCTTC	CASSYRGTYGYTF
-	TRBJ1-1	-	TRBV29-1	TGCAGCGTTGTACGGGGGATGAACACTGAAGCTTTCTTT	CSVVRGMNTEAFF
once	TRBJ2-7	TRBD1	TRBV6-6	TGTGCCAGCAGTTCTTTAGGGACAGGGGTCTACGAGCAGTACTTC	CASSSLGTGVYEQYF
-	TRBJ2-1	-	TRBV10-1	TGCGCCAGCAGTGACCTAGCGTCCTACAATGAGCAGTTCTTC	CASSDLASYNEQFF
-	TRBJ2-7	-	TRBV6-1	TGTGCCAGCAGGCTAATCTGGGGGGAGTGGTACGAGCAGTACTTC	CASRLIWGEWYEQYF
-	TRBJ2-7	TRBD1	TRBV29-1	TGCAGCGTTTGGACAGGGGGGAATGCCGAGCAGTACTTC	CSVWTGGNAEQYF
-	TRBJ2-6	TRBD1	TRBV19	TGTGCCAGTAGTATAGCGGGACAGGCTGGGGCCAACGTCCTGACTTTC	CASSIAGQAGANVLTF
-	TRBJ2-7	-	TRBV28	TGTGCCAGCAGTTTAGCGGGGGCGGTTAGTTCCTACGAGCAGTACTTC	CASSLAGAVSSYEQYF
few	TRBJ1-1	-	TRBV7-9	TGTGCCAGCAGCTTGGGGACTTCAACTGAAGCTTTCTTT	CASSLGTSTEAFF